This T cell receptor (beta chain) was recorded in a study of CD8 T cells in Susac syndrome. TEMRA cells were FACS-enriched, while CD8+ and CD4+ T cells were negatively isolated. With random hexamers, 0.5 to 1 ug RNA was reverse transcribed. TCRdb re-derived calls from the immunoSEQ multiplex PCR reads in MiXCR, one entry per CDR3 protein. This table has about 130,000 distinct CDR3 sequences, more than 90% appearing once. This CDR3 has 14 residues. Trimming took 6 bases from V and 2 from J, leaving 11 bases between them. Germline loops: CDR1 MDHEN, CDR2 SYDVKM. The sequenced material came from CD4+ T cells from PBMCs. This receptor was identified in a human donor in good health. The gene calls are TRBV28 and TRBJ1-5; D is uncertain. In nucleotides, the CDR3 is TGTGCCAGCAGGCCGAACCGCCGCAATCAGCCCCAGCATTTT. It codes for CASRPNRRNQPQHF.